What follows is one T cell receptor beta chain and its context. What it binds is unknown. These data originate in a study of T cell responses to AZD1222 COVID-19 vaccine. General study findings and limits: Receipt of two AZD1222 doses was followed by a rise in Spike-specific TCR breadth and depth.

Between the trimmed V and J ends, which lost 0 bases and 7 bases, there was a span of 15 bases. The germline gives CDR1 LNHNV, CDR2 YYDKDF (reference sequence). The CDR3 runs 15 residues. Method: immunoSEQ multiplex PCR; TCRdb's copy keeps in-frame clones and lacks some. The repertoire holds 150,000 or so clones, with about 90% as singletons. This TCR was recovered from an adult who received the AZD1222 COVID-19 vaccine. V usage is TRBV15 and J usage is TRBJ1-1; D is undetermined. The source was peripheral blood, collected 28 days after the second AZD1222 dose. CDR3 region: CATSRDRAGMGEAFF. CDR3 in DNA: TGTGCCACCAGCAGAGATAGGGCAGGTATGGGTGAAGCTTTCTTT.